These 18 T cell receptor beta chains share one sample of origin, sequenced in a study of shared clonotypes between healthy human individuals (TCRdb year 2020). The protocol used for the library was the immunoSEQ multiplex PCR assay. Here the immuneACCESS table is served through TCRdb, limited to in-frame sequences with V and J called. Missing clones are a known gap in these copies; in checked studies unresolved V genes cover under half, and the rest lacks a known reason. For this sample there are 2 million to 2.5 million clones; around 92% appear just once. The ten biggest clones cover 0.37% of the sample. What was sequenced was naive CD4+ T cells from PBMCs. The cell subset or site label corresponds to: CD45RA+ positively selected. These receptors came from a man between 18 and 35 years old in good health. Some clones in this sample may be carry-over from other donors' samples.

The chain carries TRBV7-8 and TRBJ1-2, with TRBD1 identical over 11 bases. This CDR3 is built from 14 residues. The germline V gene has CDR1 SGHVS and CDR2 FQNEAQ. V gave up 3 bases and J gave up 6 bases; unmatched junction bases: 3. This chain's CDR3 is CASSFPGQGDGYTF. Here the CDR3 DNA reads TGTGCCAGCAGCTTCCCGGGACAGGGGGATGGCTACACCTTC.

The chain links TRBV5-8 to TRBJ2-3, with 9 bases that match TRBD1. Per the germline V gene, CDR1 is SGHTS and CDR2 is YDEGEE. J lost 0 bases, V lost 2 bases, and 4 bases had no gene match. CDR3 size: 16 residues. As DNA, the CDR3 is TGTGCCAGCAGCTTACAGGGGGCTAGAAGCACAGATACGCAGTATTTT. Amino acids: CASSLQGARSTDTQYF.

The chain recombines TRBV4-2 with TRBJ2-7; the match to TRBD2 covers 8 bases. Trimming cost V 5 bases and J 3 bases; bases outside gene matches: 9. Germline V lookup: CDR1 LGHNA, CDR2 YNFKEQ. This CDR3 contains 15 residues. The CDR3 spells CASSINGGEYYEQYF. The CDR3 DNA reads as TGTGCCAGCAGCATAAACGGGGGGGAGTACTACGAGCAGTACTTC.

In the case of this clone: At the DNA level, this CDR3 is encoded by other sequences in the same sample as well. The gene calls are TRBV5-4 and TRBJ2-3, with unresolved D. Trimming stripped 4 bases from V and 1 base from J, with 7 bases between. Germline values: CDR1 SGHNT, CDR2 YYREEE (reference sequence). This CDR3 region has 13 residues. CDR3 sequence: CASSLAGTDTQYF. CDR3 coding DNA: TGTGCCAGCAGCCTGGCGGGCACAGATACGCAGTATTTT.

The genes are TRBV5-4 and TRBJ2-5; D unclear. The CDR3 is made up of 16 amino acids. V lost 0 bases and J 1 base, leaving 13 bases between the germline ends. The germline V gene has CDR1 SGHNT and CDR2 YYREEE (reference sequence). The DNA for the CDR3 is TGTGCCAGCAGCTTGGGGAAGGGTCGGCCCCAAGAGACCCAGTACTTC. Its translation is CASSLGKGRPQETQYF.

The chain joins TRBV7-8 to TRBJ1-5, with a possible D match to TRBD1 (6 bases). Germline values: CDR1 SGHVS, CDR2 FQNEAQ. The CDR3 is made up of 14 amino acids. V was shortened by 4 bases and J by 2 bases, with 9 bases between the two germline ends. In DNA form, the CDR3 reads TGTGCCAGCAGCTCGGGGGCAGGCAATCAGCCCCAGCATTTT. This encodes CASSSGAGNQPQHF.

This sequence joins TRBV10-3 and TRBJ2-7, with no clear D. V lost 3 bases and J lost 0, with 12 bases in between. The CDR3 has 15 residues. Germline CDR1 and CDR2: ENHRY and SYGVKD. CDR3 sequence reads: CAISDPARSSYEQYF. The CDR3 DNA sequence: TGTGCCATCAGTGACCCAGCGCGGAGCTCCTACGAGCAGTACTTC.

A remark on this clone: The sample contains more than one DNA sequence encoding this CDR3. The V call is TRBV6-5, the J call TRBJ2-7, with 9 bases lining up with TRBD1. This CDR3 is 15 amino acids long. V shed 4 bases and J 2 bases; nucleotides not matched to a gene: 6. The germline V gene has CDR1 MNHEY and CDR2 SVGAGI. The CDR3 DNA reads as TGTGCCAGCAGTTCTCCGGGACAGGGCGCCTACGAGCAGTACTTC. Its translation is CASSSPGQGAYEQYF.

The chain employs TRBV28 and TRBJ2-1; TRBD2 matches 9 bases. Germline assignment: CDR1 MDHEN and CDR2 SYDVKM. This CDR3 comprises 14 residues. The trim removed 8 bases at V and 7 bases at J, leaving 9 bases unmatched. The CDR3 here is CASRREGLRNEQFF. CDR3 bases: TGTGCCAGCCGGCGGGAGGGATTGAGGAATGAGCAGTTCTTC.

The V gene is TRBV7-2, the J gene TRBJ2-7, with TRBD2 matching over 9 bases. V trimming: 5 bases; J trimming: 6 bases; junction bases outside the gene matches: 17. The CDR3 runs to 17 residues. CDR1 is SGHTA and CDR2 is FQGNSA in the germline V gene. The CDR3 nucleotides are TGTGCCAGCAGCCAAGGGGCTAGCGGGATCCGACCGGGCGAGCAGTACTTC. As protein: CASSQGASGIRPGEQYF.

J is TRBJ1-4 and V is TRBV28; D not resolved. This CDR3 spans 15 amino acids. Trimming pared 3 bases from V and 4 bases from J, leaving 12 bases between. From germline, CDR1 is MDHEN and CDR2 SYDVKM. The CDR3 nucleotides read TGTGCCAGCAGTTTCTTCCGACGGAGTAATGAAAAACTGTTTTTT. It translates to CASSFFRRSNEKLFF. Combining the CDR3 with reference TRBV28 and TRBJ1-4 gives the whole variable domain DVKVTQSSRYLVKRTGEKVFLECVQDMDHENMFWYRQDPGLGLRLIYFSYDVKMKEKGDIPEGYSVSREKKERFSLILESASTNQTSMYLCASSFFRRSNEKLFFGSGTQLSVL.

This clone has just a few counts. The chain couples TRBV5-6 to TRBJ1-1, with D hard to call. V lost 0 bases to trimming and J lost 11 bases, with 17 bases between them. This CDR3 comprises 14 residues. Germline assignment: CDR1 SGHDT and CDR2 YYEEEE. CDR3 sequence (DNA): TGTGCCAGCAGCTTGGCCGGGGTCACATCGGTCGCTTTCTTT. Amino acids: CASSLAGVTSVAFF.

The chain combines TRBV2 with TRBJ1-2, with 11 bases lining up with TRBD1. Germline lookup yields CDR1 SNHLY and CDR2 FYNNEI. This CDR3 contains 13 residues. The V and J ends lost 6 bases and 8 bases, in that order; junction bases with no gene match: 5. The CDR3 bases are TGTGCCAGCAGAGGACAGGGGGCGGACGGCTACACCTTC. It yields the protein CASRGQGADGYTF.

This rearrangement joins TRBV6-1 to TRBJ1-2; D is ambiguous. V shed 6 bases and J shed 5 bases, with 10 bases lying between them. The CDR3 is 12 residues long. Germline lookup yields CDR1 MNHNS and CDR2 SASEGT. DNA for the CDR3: TGTGCCAGCAGATCCCTAACATATGGCTACACCTTC. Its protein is CASRSLTYGYTF.

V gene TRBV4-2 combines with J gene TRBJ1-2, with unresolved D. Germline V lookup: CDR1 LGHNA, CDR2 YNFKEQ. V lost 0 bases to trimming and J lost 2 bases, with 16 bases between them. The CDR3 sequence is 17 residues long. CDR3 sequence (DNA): TGTGCCAGCAGCCAAGATGTCGGACGAAGTCGGAACTATGGCTACACCTTC. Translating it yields CASSQDVGRSRNYGYTF.

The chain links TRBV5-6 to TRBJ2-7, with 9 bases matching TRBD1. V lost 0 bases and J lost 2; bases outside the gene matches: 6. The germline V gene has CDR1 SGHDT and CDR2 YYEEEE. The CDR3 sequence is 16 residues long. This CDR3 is CASSLALGQGPYEQYF. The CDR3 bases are TGTGCCAGCAGCTTGGCGTTGGGACAGGGACCCTACGAGCAGTACTTC.

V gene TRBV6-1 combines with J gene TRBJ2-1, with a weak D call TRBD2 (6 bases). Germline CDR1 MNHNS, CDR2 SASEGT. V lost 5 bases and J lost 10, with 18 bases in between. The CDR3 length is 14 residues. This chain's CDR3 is CASSPAPRRVEQFF. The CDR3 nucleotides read TGTGCCAGCAGTCCGGCCCCTCGGAGGGTGGAGCAGTTCTTC.

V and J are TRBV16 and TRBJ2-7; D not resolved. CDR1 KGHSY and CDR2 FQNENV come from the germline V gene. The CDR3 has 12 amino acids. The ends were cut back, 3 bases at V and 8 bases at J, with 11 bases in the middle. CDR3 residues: CASSQALNQQYF. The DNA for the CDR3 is TGTGCCAGCAGCCAGGCTTTGAATCAGCAGTACTTC.